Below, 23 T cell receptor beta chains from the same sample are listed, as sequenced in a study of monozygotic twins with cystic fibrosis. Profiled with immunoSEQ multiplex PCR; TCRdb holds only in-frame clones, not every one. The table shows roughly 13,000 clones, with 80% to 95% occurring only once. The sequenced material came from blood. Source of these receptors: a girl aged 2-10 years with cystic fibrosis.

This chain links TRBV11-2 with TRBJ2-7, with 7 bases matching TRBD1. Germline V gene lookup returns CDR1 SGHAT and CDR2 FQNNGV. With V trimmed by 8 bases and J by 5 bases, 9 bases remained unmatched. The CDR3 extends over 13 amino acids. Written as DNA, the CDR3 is TGTGCCAGCCACTTCAGGGGGTCCCACGAGCAGTACTTC. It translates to CASHFRGSHEQYF.

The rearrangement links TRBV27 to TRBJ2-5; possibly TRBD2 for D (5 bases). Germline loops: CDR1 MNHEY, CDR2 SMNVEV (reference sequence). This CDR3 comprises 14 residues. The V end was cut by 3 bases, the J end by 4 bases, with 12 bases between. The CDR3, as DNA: TGTGCCAGCAGTTTTCAGAGAGGGTTAGAGACCCAGTACTTC. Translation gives CASSFQRGLETQYF.

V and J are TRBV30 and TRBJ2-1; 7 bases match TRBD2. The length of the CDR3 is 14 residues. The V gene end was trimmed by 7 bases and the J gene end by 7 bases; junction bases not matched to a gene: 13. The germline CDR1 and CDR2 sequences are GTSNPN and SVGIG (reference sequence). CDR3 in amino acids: CASPTERGGNEQFF. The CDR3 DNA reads TGTGCCTCCCCGACTGAGCGGGGAGGGAATGAGCAGTTCTTC.

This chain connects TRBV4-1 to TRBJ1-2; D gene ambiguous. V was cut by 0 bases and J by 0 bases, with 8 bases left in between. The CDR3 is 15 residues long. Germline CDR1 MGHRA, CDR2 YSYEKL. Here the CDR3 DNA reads TGCGCCAGCAGCCAAGAGGAAAGAGCTAACTATGGCTACACCTTC. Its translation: CASSQEERANYGYTF.

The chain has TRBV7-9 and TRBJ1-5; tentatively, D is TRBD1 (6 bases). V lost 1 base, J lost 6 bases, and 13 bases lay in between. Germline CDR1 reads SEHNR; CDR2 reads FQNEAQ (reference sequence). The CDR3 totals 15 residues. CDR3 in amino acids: CASSLEGGLGQPQHF. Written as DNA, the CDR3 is TGTGCCAGCAGCTTAGAAGGGGGTCTTGGTCAGCCCCAGCATTTT.

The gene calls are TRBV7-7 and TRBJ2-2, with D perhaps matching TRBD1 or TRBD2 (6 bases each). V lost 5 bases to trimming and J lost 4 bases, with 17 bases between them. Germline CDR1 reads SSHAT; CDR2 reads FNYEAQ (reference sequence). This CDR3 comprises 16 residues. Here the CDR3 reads CASSQGGNSVTGELFF. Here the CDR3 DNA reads TGTGCCAGCAGCCAAGGGGGGAATTCGGTCACCGGGGAGCTGTTTTTT.

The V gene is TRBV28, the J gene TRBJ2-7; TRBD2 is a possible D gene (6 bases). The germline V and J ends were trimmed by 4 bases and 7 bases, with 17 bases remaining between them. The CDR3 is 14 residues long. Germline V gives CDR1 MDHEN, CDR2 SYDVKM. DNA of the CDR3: TGTGCCAGCAGTTCCTTGACTAGTTTGGCTGAGCAGTACTTC. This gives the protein CASSSLTSLAEQYF. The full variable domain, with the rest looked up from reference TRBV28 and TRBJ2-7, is DVKVTQSSRYLVKRTGEKVFLECVQDMDHENMFWYRQDPGLGLRLIYFSYDVKMKEKGDIPEGYSVSREKKERFSLILESASTNQTSMYLCASSSLTSLAEQYFGPGTRLTVT.

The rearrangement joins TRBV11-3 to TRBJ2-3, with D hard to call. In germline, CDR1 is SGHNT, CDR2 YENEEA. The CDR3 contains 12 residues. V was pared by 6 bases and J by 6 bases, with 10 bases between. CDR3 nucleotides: TGTGCCAGCAGTTACAATCGGGATACGCAGTATTTT. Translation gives CASSYNRDTQYF.

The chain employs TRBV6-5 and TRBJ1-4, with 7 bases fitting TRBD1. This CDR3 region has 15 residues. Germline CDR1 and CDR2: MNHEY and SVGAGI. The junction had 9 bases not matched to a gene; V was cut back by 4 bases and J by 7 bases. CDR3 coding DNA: TGTGCCAGCAGTTCCGCGGACAGGAGGGGTGAAAAACTGTTTTTT. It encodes CASSSADRRGEKLFF.

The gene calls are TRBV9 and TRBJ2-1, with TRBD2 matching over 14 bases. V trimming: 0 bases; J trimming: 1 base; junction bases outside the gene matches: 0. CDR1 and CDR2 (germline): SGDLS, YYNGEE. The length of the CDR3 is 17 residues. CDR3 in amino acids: CASSVGTSGRSYNEQFF. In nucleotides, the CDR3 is TGTGCCAGCAGCGTAGGGACTAGCGGGAGGTCCTACAATGAGCAGTTCTTC. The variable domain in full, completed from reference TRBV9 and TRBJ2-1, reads DSGVTQTPKHLITATGQRVTLRCSPRSGDLSVYWYQQSLDQGLQFLIQYYNGEERAKGNILERFSAQQFPDLHSELNLSSLELGDSALYFCASSVGTSGRSYNEQFFGPGTRLTVL.

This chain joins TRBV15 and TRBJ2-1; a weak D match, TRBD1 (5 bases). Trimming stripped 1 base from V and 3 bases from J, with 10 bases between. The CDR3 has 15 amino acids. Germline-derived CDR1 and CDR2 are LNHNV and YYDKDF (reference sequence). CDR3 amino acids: CATSRVTGYYNEQFF. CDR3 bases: TGTGCCACCAGCAGAGTAACAGGTTACTACAATGAGCAGTTCTTC.

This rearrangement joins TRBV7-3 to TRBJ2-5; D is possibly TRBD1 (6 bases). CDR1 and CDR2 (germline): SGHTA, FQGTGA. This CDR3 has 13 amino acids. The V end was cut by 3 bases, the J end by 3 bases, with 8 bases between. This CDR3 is CASSFYREETQYF. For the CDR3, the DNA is TGTGCCAGCAGCTTTTACAGGGAAGAGACCCAGTACTTC.

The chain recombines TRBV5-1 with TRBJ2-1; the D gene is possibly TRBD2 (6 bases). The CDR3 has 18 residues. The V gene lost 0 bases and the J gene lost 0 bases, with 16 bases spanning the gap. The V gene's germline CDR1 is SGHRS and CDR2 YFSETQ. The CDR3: CASSLGPSATSSYNEQFF. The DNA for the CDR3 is TGCGCCAGCAGCTTGGGCCCTAGCGCCACGAGCTCCTACAATGAGCAGTTCTTC.

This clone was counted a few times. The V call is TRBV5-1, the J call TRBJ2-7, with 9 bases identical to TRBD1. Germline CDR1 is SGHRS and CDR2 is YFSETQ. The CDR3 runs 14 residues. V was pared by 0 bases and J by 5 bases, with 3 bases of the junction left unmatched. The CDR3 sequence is CASSLVQGADEQYF. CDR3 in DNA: TGCGCCAGCAGCTTGGTACAGGGGGCGGACGAGCAGTACTTC.

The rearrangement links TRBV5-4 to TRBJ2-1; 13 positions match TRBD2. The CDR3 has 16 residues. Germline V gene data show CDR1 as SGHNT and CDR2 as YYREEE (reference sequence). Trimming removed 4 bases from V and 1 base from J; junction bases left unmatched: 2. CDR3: CASSRTSGGSYNEQFF. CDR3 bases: TGTGCCAGCAGCCGGACTAGCGGGGGATCCTACAATGAGCAGTTCTTC.

In DNA, the CDR3 is TGTGCCAGCAGTTCGGACGTACTGACAGGTGGAGAGACCCAGTACTTC. Encoded protein: CASSSDVLTGGETQYF. V and J are TRBV6-5 and TRBJ2-5; a possible D gene is TRBD1 (6 bases). Trimming pared 4 bases from V and 4 bases from J, leaving 19 bases between. The CDR3 covers 16 residues. Germline CDR1 MNHEY, CDR2 SVGAGI.

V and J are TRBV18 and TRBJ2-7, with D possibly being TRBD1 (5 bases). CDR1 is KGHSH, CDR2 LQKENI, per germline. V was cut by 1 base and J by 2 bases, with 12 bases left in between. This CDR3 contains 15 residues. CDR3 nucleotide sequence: TGTGCCAGCTCACCACTTCCGGACACGACCTACGAGCAGTACTTC. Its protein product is CASSPLPDTTYEQYF.

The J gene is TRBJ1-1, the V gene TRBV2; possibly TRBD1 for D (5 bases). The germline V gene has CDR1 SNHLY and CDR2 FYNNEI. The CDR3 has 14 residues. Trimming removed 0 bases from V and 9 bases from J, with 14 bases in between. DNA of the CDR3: TGTGCCAGCAGTGAAGCGATTTTTAGGGGTCAAGCTTTCTTT. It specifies CASSEAIFRGQAFF.

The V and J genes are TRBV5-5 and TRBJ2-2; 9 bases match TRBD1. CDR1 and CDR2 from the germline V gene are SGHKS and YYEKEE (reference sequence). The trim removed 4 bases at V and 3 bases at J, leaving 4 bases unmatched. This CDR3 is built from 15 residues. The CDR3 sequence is CASSPGQGYTGELFF. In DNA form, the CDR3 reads TGTGCCAGCAGCCCGGGACAGGGATACACCGGGGAGCTGTTTTTT. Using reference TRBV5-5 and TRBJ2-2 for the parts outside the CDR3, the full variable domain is DAGVTQSPTHLIKTRGQQVTLRCSPISGHKSVSWYQQVLGQGPQFIFQYYEKEERGRGNFPDRFSARQFPNYSSELNVNALLLGDSALYLCASSPGQGYTGELFFGEGSRLTVL.

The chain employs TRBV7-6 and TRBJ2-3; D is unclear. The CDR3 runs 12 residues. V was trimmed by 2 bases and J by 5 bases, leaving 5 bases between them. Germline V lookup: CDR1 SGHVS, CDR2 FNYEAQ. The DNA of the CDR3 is TGTGCCAGCAGCTTATGGTTAGATACGCAGTATTTT. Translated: CASSLWLDTQYF.

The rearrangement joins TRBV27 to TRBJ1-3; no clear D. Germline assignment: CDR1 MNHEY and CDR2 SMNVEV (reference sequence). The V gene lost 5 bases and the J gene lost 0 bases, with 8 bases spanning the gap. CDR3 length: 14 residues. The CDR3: CASSPVSSGNTIYF. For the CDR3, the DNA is TGTGCCAGCAGTCCGGTGTCCTCTGGAAACACCATATATTTT.

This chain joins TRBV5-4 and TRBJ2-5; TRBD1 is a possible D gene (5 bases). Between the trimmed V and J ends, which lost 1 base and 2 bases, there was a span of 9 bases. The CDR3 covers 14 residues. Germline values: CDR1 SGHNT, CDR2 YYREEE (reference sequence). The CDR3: CASSLRRDQETQYF. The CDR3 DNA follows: TGTGCCAGCAGCTTGCGCAGGGATCAAGAGACCCAGTACTTC.

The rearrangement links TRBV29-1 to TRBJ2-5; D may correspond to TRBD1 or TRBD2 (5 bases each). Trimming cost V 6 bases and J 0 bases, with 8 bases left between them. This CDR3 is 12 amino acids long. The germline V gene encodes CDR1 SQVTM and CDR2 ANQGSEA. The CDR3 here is CSVWDHQETQYF. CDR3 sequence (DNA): TGCAGCGTGTGGGACCACCAAGAGACCCAGTACTTC.